The rows below give T cell receptor beta chains drawn from one sample of a study of cytomegalovirus exposure and HLA in healthy donors. The table came from immunoSEQ multiplex PCR; TCRdb's copy has only in-frame clones and leaves some out. The top ten hold approximately 0.8% of the sample, which has around 350,000 clones, approximately 90% seen once. Specimen: PBMCs. The receptors were sampled from a woman aged 18-29 years in good health and CMV-seronegative. CDR3s include the opening cysteine and the closing phenylalanine or tryptophan. A D gene is named only where the DNA matches it firmly. Clone size, where shown, is once, few, many, or a class for clones that have expanded.

cdr3_nt	cdr3_aa	j_call	d_call	v_call	clone_size
TGTGCCAGCAGCCGAATCCAGGGCCGAAATGAAAAACTGTTTTTT	CASSRIQGRNEKLFF	TRBJ1-4	NA	TRBV14	few
TGTGCCAGCAGCTTAGTACTAGCGGTCCACGAGCAGTACTTC	CASSLVLAVHEQYF	TRBJ2-7	TRBD2	TRBV7-8	NA
TGTGCCAGCAGTTACGGGACAGCCTCTGGAAACACCATATATTTT	CASSYGTASGNTIYF	TRBJ1-3	TRBD1	TRBV6-5	NA
TGCGCCAGCAGTGAGTGGGGCGGCGAGACCCAGTACTTC	CASSEWGGETQYF	TRBJ2-5	NA	TRBV10-1	NA
TGTGCCAGCAGTTCCCCCCGGCTCGAGGGAAACTATGGCTACACCTTC	CASSSPRLEGNYGYTF	TRBJ1-2	NA	TRBV28	NA
TGCAGCGTTGTTGGGTTAACGGCGGGAGATATTCCGACCCAGTACTTC	CSVVGLTAGDIPTQYF	TRBJ2-5	TRBD2	TRBV29-1	NA
TGTGCCAGCAGCCCACTAGCGGGAGGGTTTAGCTCCTACAATGAGCAGTTCTTC	CASSPLAGGFSSYNEQFF	TRBJ2-1	TRBD2	TRBV27	NA
TGCGCCAGCAGCCAAATAATAGCGGGAGTGACCTACGAGCAGTACTTC	CASSQIIAGVTYEQYF	TRBJ2-7	TRBD2	TRBV4-1	NA
TGTGCCAGCAGCCACAATCCGGGGGTCACTGAAGCTTTCTTT	CASSHNPGVTEAFF	TRBJ1-1	NA	TRBV7-3	once
TGTGCCAGTAGTATCATCTACAGGGCGGCGCCCAACAATGAGCAGTTCTTC	CASSIIYRAAPNNEQFF	TRBJ2-1	NA	TRBV19	NA
TGTGCCAGCAGCTTACAGGACCCAGCTAGCCTAGCCTACGAGCAGTACTTC	CASSLQDPASLAYEQYF	TRBJ2-7	NA	TRBV11-2	NA
TGTGCCAGCAGCCATGGGCCGGGACTAGCAATCTCTGGGGCCAACGTCCTGACTTTC	CASSHGPGLAISGANVLTF	TRBJ2-6	TRBD2	TRBV7-2	NA
TGCGCCAGCAGCGATTCTCCGGGAGCCACTAATGAAAAACTGTTTTTT	CASSDSPGATNEKLFF	TRBJ1-4	NA	TRBV5-1	NA
TGTGCCAGCAAGGGACAGGGGGGTACTGAAGCTTTCTTT	CASKGQGGTEAFF	TRBJ1-1	TRBD1	TRBV9	NA
TGCGCCAGCAGACCGGAGGGACAGGGCAGCACAGATACGCAGTATTTT	CASRPEGQGSTDTQYF	TRBJ2-3	TRBD1	TRBV5-1	NA
TGTGCCAGCTCACCATCCACTAGCGGAGATACGCAGTATTTT	CASSPSTSGDTQYF	TRBJ2-3	TRBD2	TRBV18	NA
TGTGCCAGCAGCCCCGCGGCGGAACTGGCGGGCTCCTACGAGCAGTACTTC	CASSPAAELAGSYEQYF	TRBJ2-7	NA	TRBV5-4	NA
TGTGCCAGCAGCTACAACGGTGCACAGGGGGCCGGGGGTGAGCAGTTCTTC	CASSYNGAQGAGGEQFF	TRBJ2-1	TRBD1	TRBV28	NA
TGTGCCAGCAGCTTCGGGACTAGCGGCCTTAACTACAATGAGCAGTTCTTC	CASSFGTSGLNYNEQFF	TRBJ2-1	TRBD2	TRBV11-2	NA
TGCAGCGTAGGACAGGGGGCATTCTCCGAGCAGTACTTC	CSVGQGAFSEQYF	TRBJ2-7	TRBD1	TRBV29-1	NA
TGTGCCAGCAGTGAAACAGGGTCAGCGGCGGGGGAGCTGTTTTTT	CASSETGSAAGELFF	TRBJ2-2	NA	TRBV25-1	once
TGCGCCAGCAGCCAAGGGAGACAGAGCTCCTATAATTCACCCCTCCACTTT	CASSQGRQSSYNSPLHF	TRBJ1-6	NA	TRBV4-1	NA
TGTGCCAGTAGTATAAAGTCGGTTACAGCCAAGAACACTGAAGCTTTCTTT	CASSIKSVTAKNTEAFF	TRBJ1-1	NA	TRBV19	NA
TGTGCCTGGTCTACAGGAGTTGGGAATGAAAAACTGTTTTTT	CAWSTGVGNEKLFF	TRBJ1-4	NA	TRBV30	NA
TGTGCCAGCAGCTTAGTAGGGACAGGAGCTTACAATGAGCAGTTCTTC	CASSLVGTGAYNEQFF	TRBJ2-1	TRBD1	TRBV11-2	NA
TGTGCCTGGACACCAGGGCCCTACGAGCAGTACTTC	CAWTPGPYEQYF	TRBJ2-7	NA	TRBV30	NA
TGCGCCAGCAGTGTAGCGGGGAGGACAGATACGCAGTATTTT	CASSVAGRTDTQYF	TRBJ2-3	TRBD2	TRBV10-2	NA
TGCGCCAGCAGCTGGGACGGTGCGGGACTCTACAATGAGCAGTTCTTC	CASSWDGAGLYNEQFF	TRBJ2-1	NA	TRBV5-1	NA
TGTGCCAGCAGTTTACGGACGGGGAGCGATGGCTACACCTTC	CASSLRTGSDGYTF	TRBJ1-2	NA	TRBV28	NA
TGTGCCAGCAGTTTATTCCAGGGGGACTATGGCTACACCTTC	CASSLFQGDYGYTF	TRBJ1-2	TRBD1	TRBV27	NA
TGTGCCAGCAGTTCCAAAGCCCACAATGAGCAGTTCTTC	CASSSKAHNEQFF	TRBJ2-1	NA	TRBV6-6	NA
TGTGCCAGCAGTGACTCCCCAGGGGTCTATGGCTACACCTTC	CASSDSPGVYGYTF	TRBJ1-2	NA	TRBV6-4	few
TGTGCCAACCCCCTTGGAGGGAGCAATCAGCCCCAGCATTTT	CANPLGGSNQPQHF	TRBJ1-5	NA	TRBV21-1	NA
TGTGCCAGCAGCTTAGGTCGGAGCTCCAGCTCTGGGGCCAACGTCCTGACTTTC	CASSLGRSSSSGANVLTF	TRBJ2-6	NA	TRBV7-9	NA
TGTGCCAGCAGTTCACCGGGACTATCGGGGGACACCGGGGAGCTGTTTTTT	CASSSPGLSGDTGELFF	TRBJ2-2	TRBD2	TRBV28	NA
TGTGCCAGCCAGGGGGCAACTAATGAAAAACTGTTTTTT	CASQGATNEKLFF	TRBJ1-4	TRBD1	TRBV7-9	NA
TGTGCCAGCAGTTTATCGATCAGATTCTACGAGCAGTACTTC	CASSLSIRFYEQYF	TRBJ2-7	NA	TRBV27	NA
TGTGCCAGCAGCGGACAGGGCCCCGAGCAGTACTTC	CASSGQGPEQYF	TRBJ2-7	TRBD1	TRBV5-4	NA
TGTGCCAGCTCGCTTGGACAGGGCTCACCCCTCCACTTT	CASSLGQGSPLHF	TRBJ1-6	TRBD1	TRBV18	NA
TGTGCCAGGCTCCCGGCGGGGAAAAGTATAGAAGGGGCCAACGTCCTGACTTTC	CARLPAGKSIEGANVLTF	TRBJ2-6	NA	TRBV2	NA
TGTGCCAGCAGCCTTCTTCCGGGACACTCTTCTAATTTT	CASSLLPGHSSNF	TRBJ1-5	NA	TRBV7-6	few
TGTGCCAGCAGCGTGGCTCGCGGGGGCCCAGGTGAGCAGTTCTTC	CASSVARGGPGEQFF	TRBJ2-1	NA	TRBV9	NA
TGTGCCAGCAGTGACCGACAGGGAACTGGGGCCAACGTCCTGACTTTC	CASSDRQGTGANVLTF	TRBJ2-6	TRBD1	TRBV6-4	NA
TGTGCCACTTGGCCGGGACTAGCGGGAGGGGGGCAAGAGACCCAGTACTTC	CATWPGLAGGGQETQYF	TRBJ2-5	TRBD2	TRBV15	NA
TGTGCCAGCAGCTTTGGAGGGCCAGGAAGCTCCTACAATGAGCAGTTCTTC	CASSFGGPGSSYNEQFF	TRBJ2-1	NA	TRBV5-4	NA
TGTGCCAGCAGCCCAGGGGGCGCGGGTTCACCCCTCCACTTT	CASSPGGAGSPLHF	TRBJ1-6	TRBD1	TRBV6-1	NA
TGTGCCAGCAGCCCTCAGGGCGGCTCCTACAATGAGCAGTTCTTC	CASSPQGGSYNEQFF	TRBJ2-1	NA	TRBV6-6	NA
TGTGCCACCAGCAGACTTGTGGGGCGCGAGACCCAGTACTTC	CATSRLVGRETQYF	TRBJ2-5	NA	TRBV15	once
TGCGCCAGCAGCTTAGGTTTTGAGGGTTATGGCTACACCTTC	CASSLGFEGYGYTF	TRBJ1-2	NA	TRBV5-1	NA
TGTGCCAGCAGCCCAGCCCCCGGGACTCACTACGAGCAGTACTTC	CASSPAPGTHYEQYF	TRBJ2-7	NA	TRBV11-2	NA
TGCAGCGTTCATGGGCAGGGTGGAGGCTACACCTTC	CSVHGQGGGYTF	TRBJ1-2	NA	TRBV29-1	NA
TGTGCCAGCAGCATAGACAGGGTGTCTTTCTTT	CASSIDRVSFF	TRBJ1-1	TRBD1	TRBV7-2	NA